A single sample is the source of the 26 T cell receptor beta chains below, sequenced in a study of blood T cell repertoires in COVID-19. The assay was immunoSEQ multiplex PCR, and TCRdb's table has in-frame clones only and misses some. This table has 140,000 or so clones, 90% appearing once. The material sequenced was peripheral blood. The receptors here all came from an elderly woman with acute or convalescent COVID-19.

The chain recombines TRBV7-3 with TRBJ1-1; maybe TRBD1 (5 bases). The germline gives CDR1 SGHTA, CDR2 FQGTGA. The CDR3 is made up of 14 amino acids. The V and J ends lost 2 bases and 1 base respectively, with 8 bases between them. The CDR3 DNA reads as TGTGCCAGCAGCTTATCAGGGCCGAACACTGAAGCTTTCTTT. Translation gives CASSLSGPNTEAFF. Supplemented by reference TRBV7-3 and TRBJ1-1, the full variable domain reads GAGVSQTPSNKVTEKGKYVELRCDPISGHTALYWYRQSLGQGPEFLIYFQGTGAADDSGLPNDRFFAVRPEGSVSTLKIQRTERGDSAVYLCASSLSGPNTEAFFGQGTRLTVV.

This chain links TRBV19 with TRBJ2-3, with 12 bases aligning to TRBD2. The CDR3 contains 15 residues. V shed 5 bases, J shed 6 bases, and the junction held 6 bases outside the gene matches. Germline CDR1 and CDR2: LNHDA and SQIVND (reference sequence). The CDR3 region is CASSPDGLAGDTQYF. The DNA of the CDR3 is TGTGCCAGTAGTCCAGATGGACTAGCGGGGGATACGCAGTATTTT.

V and J are TRBV28 and TRBJ2-7; tentatively, D is TRBD1 (6 bases). CDR3 length: 16 amino acids. The germline V gene encodes CDR1 MDHEN and CDR2 SYDVKM. The V and J ends lost 4 bases and 6 bases respectively, with 22 bases between them. In nucleotides, the CDR3 is TGTGCCAGCAGTTCCCGGACAGCTACGCAATTAGCCGAGCAGTACTTC. Its translation is CASSSRTATQLAEQYF.

The chain recombines TRBV7-9 with TRBJ1-6; D is unclear. The ends were cut back, 1 base at V and 0 bases at J, with 7 bases in the middle. The CDR3 sequence is 16 residues long. Germline-derived CDR1 and CDR2 are SEHNR and FQNEAQ (reference sequence). CDR3 in DNA: TGTGCCAGCAGCTTAGAAAAGAGCTCCTATAATTCACCCCTCCACTTT. Amino acid sequence: CASSLEKSSYNSPLHF.

On this clone: Other DNA sequences in the same sample also yield this CDR3. This sequence joins TRBV5-1 and TRBJ2-7; 7 bases fit TRBD1. This CDR3 spans 14 amino acids. Looked up from germline, CDR1 is SGHRS and CDR2 is YFSETQ. Trimming removed 1 base from V and 2 bases from J; junction bases left unmatched: 3. DNA for the CDR3: TGCGCCAGCAGCTTGCGGCAGGGGGCCTACGAGCAGTACTTC. This translates into CASSLRQGAYEQYF.

The chain carries TRBV30 and TRBJ2-7, with 9 bases lining up with TRBD1. Unmatched junction bases numbered 3, after V lost 2 bases and J lost 1 base. CDR1 is GTSNPN and CDR2 is SVGIG in the germline V gene (reference sequence). CDR3 length: 14 amino acids. The CDR3 protein is CAWSPGTGSYEQYF. For the CDR3, the DNA is TGTGCCTGGAGTCCCGGGACAGGGTCCTACGAGCAGTACTTC.

The CDR3: CASSYDNGYGYTF. The CDR3 DNA reads as TGTGCCAGCAGTTACGACAACGGCTATGGCTACACCTTC. V is TRBV6-2 or TRBV6-3 and J is TRBJ1-2; no definite D call. This CDR3 is 13 amino acids long. CDR1 and CDR2 (germline): MNHEY, SVGEGT. Trimming pared 2 bases from V and 4 bases from J, leaving 8 bases between.

The genes are TRBV28 and TRBJ1-4, with D possibly matching TRBD1 (5 bases). The germline gives CDR1 MDHEN, CDR2 SYDVKM. The length of the CDR3 is 13 residues. Trimming cost V 6 bases and J 14 bases, with 19 bases left between them. This CDR3 is CASSLASGPGLFF. The CDR3 nucleotides read TGTGCCAGCAGCCTTGCTTCGGGCCCAGGGCTGTTTTTT. The full variable domain, completed using reference TRBV28 and TRBJ1-4, is DVKVTQSSRYLVKRTGEKVFLECVQDMDHENMFWYRQDPGLGLRLIYFSYDVKMKEKGDIPEGYSVSREKKERFSLILESASTNQTSMYLCASSLASGPGLFFGSGTQLSVL.

The V call is TRBV20-1, the J call TRBJ1-4; D is ambiguous. The CDR3 sequence is 13 residues long. Germline loops: CDR1 DFQATT, CDR2 SNEGSKA (reference sequence). V gave up 3 bases and J gave up 3 bases, with 8 bases separating them. Here the CDR3 reads CSASYIANEKLFF. DNA for the CDR3: TGCAGTGCTAGTTATATTGCTAATGAAAAACTGTTTTTT.

The rearrangement uses TRBV20-1 and TRBJ1-1, with D perhaps TRBD1 (6 bases). V was pared by 3 bases and J by 1 base, with 15 bases between. There are 15 residues in the CDR3. Germline V gives CDR1 DFQATT, CDR2 SNEGSKA (reference sequence). The CDR3 spells CSASSIGQWNTEAFF. The DNA of the CDR3 is TGCAGTGCTAGTAGTATAGGACAGTGGAACACTGAAGCTTTCTTT.

The gene calls are TRBV18 and TRBJ1-4; D is ambiguous. V dropped 2 bases and J dropped 8 bases, with 12 bases sitting between them. This CDR3 contains 14 residues. The germline CDR1 and CDR2 sequences are KGHSH and LQKENI. The CDR3 DNA sequence: TGTGCCAGCTCACCAATGACCCCGGGGGAAAAACTGTTTTTT. Protein product: CASSPMTPGEKLFF.

This clone was observed a single time. The chain employs TRBV7-3 and TRBJ2-5, with a tentative D call TRBD2 (6 bases). V was shortened by 4 bases and J by 7 bases, with 19 bases between the two germline ends. CDR3 length: 15 amino acids. The V gene's germline CDR1 is SGHTA and CDR2 FQGTGA. This chain's CDR3 is CASSSSAGAAGTQYF. CDR3 sequence (DNA): TGTGCCAGCAGCTCATCAGCGGGTGCCGCGGGGACCCAGTACTTC.

The rearrangement links TRBV12-3 or TRBV12-4 to TRBJ1-1, with D perhaps matching TRBD1 (5 bases). Trimming removed 7 bases at V and 4 bases at J, with 13 bases between. The CDR3 is 13 residues long. CDR3 coding DNA: TGTGCCAGCACCCCGAACAGGATCACTGAAGCTTTCTTT. It encodes CASTPNRITEAFF.

The genes are TRBV19 and TRBJ1-1; TRBD1 matches at 7 bases. Germline lookup yields CDR1 LNHDA and CDR2 SQIVND (reference sequence). Losses at the gene ends were 9 bases for V and 6 bases for J; bases not matched to a gene: 13. The length of the CDR3 is 14 residues. The CDR3 region is CASRGTAKSAEAFF. The DNA of the CDR3 is TGTGCCAGCCGAGGGACAGCAAAGAGCGCTGAAGCTTTCTTT.

This clone was observed a few times. The chain joins TRBV5-1 to TRBJ1-2, with D tentatively TRBD1 (6 bases). V dropped 0 bases and J dropped 8 bases, with 14 bases sitting between them. Germline V gives CDR1 SGHRS, CDR2 YFSETQ. This CDR3 spans 14 amino acids. CDR3 protein: CASSLDRGNKGYTF. In DNA, the CDR3 is TGCGCCAGCAGCTTGGATAGGGGGAATAAAGGCTACACCTTC.

The chain carries TRBV6-5 and TRBJ2-5, with 8 bases fitting TRBD1. V shed 7 bases, J shed 5 bases, and the junction held 6 bases outside the gene matches. Germline CDR1 reads MNHEY; CDR2 reads SVGAGI. There are 13 residues in the CDR3. The CDR3 region is CASTRTGMETQYF. DNA for the CDR3: TGTGCCAGCACTCGGACAGGGATGGAGACCCAGTACTTC.

The rearrangement links TRBV4-1 to TRBJ2-4; D is perhaps TRBD1 (5 bases). Trimming pared 3 bases from V and 0 bases from J, leaving 12 bases between. CDR3 length equals 16 residues. Per germline, CDR1 MGHRA and CDR2 YSYEKL. The CDR3 sequence: CASSHTGHPAKNIQYF. The CDR3 nucleotides read TGCGCCAGCAGCCATACCGGACATCCAGCCAAAAACATTCAGTACTTC.

The V and J genes are TRBV3-1 (or the pseudogene TRBV3-2) and TRBJ1-6; 7 bases match TRBD1. J lost 6 bases, V lost 2 bases, and 7 bases had no gene match. The CDR3 is 16 amino acids. Germline V gene lookup returns CDR1 LGHDT and CDR2 YNNKEL (reference sequence). The CDR3 reads CASSQSSGTANSPLHF. Here the CDR3 DNA reads TGTGCCAGCAGCCAAAGCTCCGGGACAGCTAATTCACCCCTCCACTTT.

V is TRBV4-1 and J is TRBJ2-5; TRBD2 matches at 9 bases. V lost 8 bases and J lost 1; bases outside the gene matches: 8. The CDR3 is 15 residues long. The germline V gene encodes CDR1 MGHRA and CDR2 YSYEKL. This chain's CDR3 is CASGEVAGAQETQYF. As DNA, the CDR3 is TGCGCCAGCGGCGAAGTAGCGGGGGCCCAAGAGACCCAGTACTTC.

The gene calls are TRBV5-1 and TRBJ1-5; D not certain. Germline values: CDR1 SGHRS, CDR2 YFSETQ. The CDR3 runs to 14 residues. The V and J ends lost 0 bases and 3 bases respectively, with 7 bases between them. CDR3: CASSLAGNNQPQHF. The DNA of the CDR3 is TGCGCCAGCAGCTTGGCAGGAAACAATCAGCCCCAGCATTTT.

The chain is built from TRBV6-5 and TRBJ1-1; the D gene is possibly TRBD1 (5 bases). The CDR3 length is 13 residues. Germline CDR1 and CDR2: MNHEY and SVGAGI. Trimming left V 5 bases short and J 2 bases short, with 9 bases between. CDR3 amino acids: CASSQGQNTEAFF. CDR3 coding DNA: TGTGCCAGCAGTCAGGGCCAAAACACTGAAGCTTTCTTT.

The gene calls are TRBV7-2 and TRBJ2-2, with D possibly matching TRBD2 (5 bases). Germline CDR1 and CDR2: SGHTA and FQGNSA. The V end was cut by 2 bases, the J end by 1 base, with 8 bases between. This CDR3 spans 15 amino acids. CDR3 DNA sequence: TGTGCCAGCAGCTTACTAGGGAGGAACACCGGGGAGCTGTTTTTT. As protein: CASSLLGRNTGELFF.

This clone was seen just once. The rearrangement links TRBV6-1 to TRBJ1-6, with unresolved D. CDR1 and CDR2 from the germline V gene are MNHNS and SASEGT. The V and J ends lost 1 base and 3 bases respectively, with 10 bases between them. This CDR3 is built from 16 residues. The CDR3: CASSEDLRGYNSPLHF. CDR3 bases: TGTGCCAGCAGTGAAGATTTACGGGGCTATAATTCACCCCTCCACTTT.

The chain recombines TRBV7-9 with TRBJ1-1, with a tentative D call TRBD1 (6 bases). The V gene lost 5 bases and the J gene lost 4 bases, with 17 bases spanning the gap. The CDR3 contains 15 residues. Germline V gives CDR1 SEHNR, CDR2 FQNEAQ (reference sequence). The CDR3 sequence: CASSPRGGWGTEAFF. The CDR3 DNA reads TGTGCCAGCAGCCCAAGGGGGGGATGGGGCACTGAAGCTTTCTTT.

The chain employs TRBV18 and TRBJ1-1; 11 bases fit TRBD1. V trimming: 5 bases; J trimming: 4 bases; junction bases outside the gene matches: 3. Germline V lookup: CDR1 KGHSH, CDR2 LQKENI. The CDR3 is 14 residues long. Here the CDR3 reads CASSAGTGGTEAFF. The CDR3 DNA follows: TGTGCCAGCTCAGCCGGGACAGGGGGCACTGAAGCTTTCTTT.

The chain is built from TRBV30 and TRBJ1-1; 11 nucleotides line up with TRBD1. Trimming cost V 3 bases and J 4 bases; bases outside gene matches: 10. In germline, CDR1 is GTSNPN, CDR2 SVGIG (reference sequence). This CDR3 is built from 16 residues. The CDR3 sequence: CAWSPPRTGGATEAFF. The CDR3 DNA reads as TGTGCCTGGAGCCCTCCCCGGACAGGGGGCGCCACTGAAGCTTTCTTT.